Below, 7 T cell receptor beta chains from the same sample are listed, as sequenced in a study of shared clonotypes between healthy human individuals. Using immunoSEQ multiplex PCR, the repertoire was profiled, and TCRdb retains in-frame clones only, with some absent. The sample yields millions of clones, about 95% seen once. Naive CD8 cells lacked CD45RO and underwent positive selection for CCR7, leaving out terminally differentiated effector memory CD45RA+ cells. The specimen sequenced was naive CD8+ T cells sorted from blood. These receptors were collected from a man aged 18 to 30 in good health.

The genes are TRBV4-1 and TRBJ2-6; D possibly corresponds to TRBD2 (5 bases). CDR1 and CDR2 (germline): MGHRA, YSYEKL. CDR3 length: 14 amino acids. Trimming took 2 bases from V and 7 from J, leaving 9 bases between them. The CDR3 nucleotides read TGCGCCAGCAGCCAATACAGCGGCGCCAACGTCCTGACTTTC. Amino acids: CASSQYSGANVLTF.

The chain is built from TRBV19 and TRBJ2-7; D possibly corresponds to TRBD2 (6 bases). The CDR3 is 14 amino acids. Trimming took 6 bases from V and 1 from J, leaving 13 bases between them. From germline, CDR1 is LNHDA and CDR2 SQIVND (reference sequence). The CDR3 loop reads CASRHRSGSYEQYF. As DNA, the CDR3 is TGTGCCAGTAGGCATAGAAGCGGGTCCTACGAGCAGTACTTC.

The chain couples TRBV7-3 to TRBJ2-1; TRBD1 matches 8 bases. This CDR3 contains 19 residues. CDR1 and CDR2 (germline): SGHTA, FQGTGA. J lost 0 bases, V lost 2 bases, and 12 bases had no gene match. This CDR3 is CASSLSGTGRILSYNEQFF. The CDR3 coding sequence is TGTGCCAGCAGCTTATCTGGGACAGGCCGTATTCTCTCCTACAATGAGCAGTTCTTC.

This clone was detected once. This chain joins TRBV29-1 and TRBJ2-3; D may be TRBD1 (6 bases). The CDR3 length is 15 residues. Germline CDR1 and CDR2: SQVTM and ANQGSEA. Deletions cut 2 bases from V and 7 bases from J, with 19 bases between. The CDR3 loop reads CSVETAGTLRNTQYF. As DNA, the CDR3 is TGCAGCGTTGAAACCGCCGGGACACTTAGGAATACGCAGTATTTT.

The chain has TRBV5-4 and TRBJ2-7, with 9 bases aligning to TRBD1. CDR1 is SGHNT and CDR2 is YYREEE in the germline V gene (reference sequence). This CDR3 has 15 residues. V lost 4 bases to trimming and J lost 7 bases; unmatched junction nucleotides: 12. The CDR3 DNA reads as TGTGCCAGCAGCGAACAGGGGGCTGGACCGTGGGAGCAGTACTTC. Translating gives CASSEQGAGPWEQYF.

To note about this clone: Other DNA sequences from this sample encode an identical CDR3 as well. The J gene is TRBJ1-1, the V gene TRBV6-5; D remains ambiguous. Germline V gene sequence: CDR1 MNHEY, CDR2 SVGAGI. Trimming shortened V by 3 bases and J by 8 bases, and 7 bases separated the two germline ends. The CDR3 is 11 residues long. The chain's CDR3 is CASSYGVEAFF. CDR3 nucleotide sequence: TGTGCCAGCAGTTATGGGGTAGAAGCTTTCTTT.

The J gene is TRBJ2-4, the V gene TRBV6-4; D unclear. V lost 0 bases and J lost 9, with 9 bases in between. Germline V gene sequence: CDR1 MRHNA, CDR2 SNTAGT. This CDR3 spans 13 amino acids. In DNA, the CDR3 is TGTGCCAGCAGTGACTCCAGGCGGCGCATTCAGTACTTC. Its protein product is CASSDSRRRIQYF.